One sample yielded the 27 T cell receptor beta chains listed below, sequenced in a study of cytomegalovirus exposure and HLA in healthy donors (dated by TCRdb to 2017 to 2019). Receptor libraries were prepared by the immunoSEQ multiplex PCR assay. TCRdb took this table from immuneACCESS and kept in-frame rearrangements with V and J called. Such tables lack part of the clones; where checked against another copy, unresolved V genes explain under half of the gap, and the rest is unexplained. The sample contains around 98,000 clones, 87% of them found a single time. Together, the top ten hold roughly 4% of the sample. The sequenced sample consisted of PBMCs. The origin of the receptors is a woman under 40 in good health and CMV-seronegative.

This clone was seen once. As DNA, the CDR3 is TGTGCCAGCAGTTTCGCGGGGAATTCACCCCTCCACTTT. This codes for CASSFAGNSPLHF. The chain has TRBV27 and TRBJ1-6; D not resolved. Trimming shortened V by 3 bases and J by 7 bases, and 7 bases separated the two germline ends. This CDR3 is 13 amino acids long. The germline V gene has CDR1 MNHEY and CDR2 SMNVEV (reference sequence).

The chain recombines TRBV28 with TRBJ2-5; 9 bases agree with TRBD1. V shed 8 bases and J 4 bases; nucleotides not matched to a gene: 11. Germline-derived CDR1 and CDR2 are MDHEN and SYDVKM. This CDR3 has 15 residues. Here the CDR3 reads CASATLKGQGETQYF. The DNA for the CDR3 is TGTGCCAGCGCGACCTTAAAGGGACAGGGAGAGACCCAGTACTTC.

This clone occurred once. J is TRBJ1-1 and V is TRBV7-6; the D is unclear. V lost 4 bases and J lost 0, with 15 bases in between. Germline V gives CDR1 SGHVS, CDR2 FNYEAQ. The CDR3 sequence is 16 residues long. CDR3 sequence: CASSSQSQMVNTEAFF. The CDR3 DNA reads as TGTGCCAGCAGCTCCCAGTCCCAAATGGTGAACACTGAAGCTTTCTTT. The full variable domain, its missing parts supplied by reference TRBV7-6 and TRBJ1-1, is GAGVSQSPRYKVTKRGQDVALRCDPISGHVSLYWYRQALGQGPEFLTYFNYEAQQDKSGLPNDRFSAERPEGSISTLTIQRTEQRDSAMYRCASSSQSQMVNTEAFFGQGTRLTVV.

This chain links TRBV9 with TRBJ2-3; perhaps TRBD2 as D (5 bases). Germline V lookup: CDR1 SGDLS, CDR2 YYNGEE. Trimming removed 4 bases at V and 6 bases at J, with 21 bases between. The CDR3 contains 16 residues. The CDR3 DNA sequence: TGTGCCAGCAGCTCCTCAGGCGGACTTTCGGGGGATACGCAGTATTTT. The encoded protein is CASSSSGGLSGDTQYF.

This chain links TRBV6-5 with TRBJ1-2; D is possibly TRBD1 (6 bases). Per the germline V gene, CDR1 is MNHEY and CDR2 is SVGAGI. The germline V and J ends were trimmed by 4 bases and 2 bases, with 11 bases remaining between them. The CDR3 is 14 amino acids. CDR3 in DNA: TGTGCCAGCAGTTCCGGGACACTAAACTATGGCTACACCTTC. It is translated as CASSSGTLNYGYTF.

The gene calls are TRBV5-1 and TRBJ2-1, with TRBD2 identical over 9 bases. The CDR3 covers 14 residues. Germline CDR1 is SGHRS and CDR2 is YFSETQ. J lost 7 bases, V lost 3 bases, and 5 bases had no gene match. As DNA, the CDR3 is TGCGCCAGCAGCTCGGTGACTAGCGGTAATGAGCAGTTCTTC. It yields the protein CASSSVTSGNEQFF.

The chain employs TRBV5-5 and TRBJ1-2, with D possibly TRBD1 on 6 matching bases. The germline CDR1 and CDR2 sequences are SGHKS and YYEKEE (reference sequence). V was trimmed by 4 bases and J by 6 bases, leaving 13 bases between them. There are 13 residues in the CDR3. CDR3 loop: CASSPQGRDGYTF. The CDR3 region has the DNA TGTGCCAGCAGCCCACAGGGACGGGATGGCTACACCTTC.

The chain uses TRBV6-5 and TRBJ1-5, with D unclear. V lost 11 bases to trimming and J lost 4 bases, with 9 bases between them. The CDR3 has 11 amino acids. The germline gives CDR1 MNHEY, CDR2 SVGAGI. In nucleotides, the CDR3 is TGTGCCGCAGGCGGGAATCAGCCCCAGCATTTT. Translating gives CAAGGNQPQHF.

For this clone: The junction differs from germline at one of its ends, possibly a read error. This chain connects TRBV7-2 to TRBJ1-2; D might be TRBD1 (6 bases). The CDR3 is 13 residues long. CDR1 and CDR2 from the germline V gene are SGHTA and FQGNSA. CDR3 DNA: TGTGCCAGCAGCTTAAAAGTTGGGGGCAGTTATAACTTC. Translating gives CASSLKVGGSYNF.

The CDR3 spells CASRAADSSYEQYF. The CDR3 coding sequence is TGTGCCAGCAGAGCCGCTGACAGTTCCTACGAGCAGTACTTC. The chain is built from TRBV27 and TRBJ2-7, with a possible D match to TRBD1 (5 bases). Germline V CDR1 and CDR2: MNHEY, SMNVEV (reference sequence). The CDR3 consists of 14 residues. Trimming cost V 6 bases and J 1 base, with 13 bases left between them.

The rearrangement links TRBV2 to TRBJ1-4; 8 nucleotides align to TRBD1. This CDR3 contains 14 residues. The junction had 4 bases not matched to a gene; V was cut back by 2 bases and J by 8 bases. CDR1 and CDR2 from the germline V gene are SNHLY and FYNNEI. In DNA form, the CDR3 reads TGTGCCAGCAGTGAAATACAGGGGGGGGAAAAACTGTTTTTT. Amino acids: CASSEIQGGEKLFF.

This clone was seen a single time. The rearrangement joins TRBV19 to TRBJ1-5; maybe TRBD1 (5 bases). Deletions cut 7 bases from V and 10 bases from J, with 20 bases between. The CDR3 has 14 residues. Germline CDR1 is LNHDA and CDR2 is SQIVND (reference sequence). CDR3 sequence (DNA): TGTGCCAGTACTCGAGGACCCCAGGGCGATCCCCAGCATTTT. It encodes CASTRGPQGDPQHF.

The gene calls are TRBV5-1 and TRBJ2-1; 8 bases line up with TRBD2. Looked up from germline, CDR1 is SGHRS and CDR2 is YFSETQ. This CDR3 is built from 16 residues. The V segment lost 0 bases and the J segment 4 bases; nucleotides outside the gene matches: 6. The CDR3 nucleotides are TGCGCCAGCAGCTTGGTCGGGGGGGGCTCTTACAATGAGCAGTTCTTC. Its protein is CASSLVGGGSYNEQFF.

The chain recombines TRBV7-9 with TRBJ2-7; 10 bases map to TRBD1. Germline V gene lookup returns CDR1 SEHNR and CDR2 FQNEAQ (reference sequence). This CDR3 has 15 residues. The trim removed 4 bases at V and 4 bases at J, leaving 7 bases unmatched. CDR3 nucleotides: TGTGCCAGCAGCTCGGATCGGACAGGGGGTTACGAGCAGTACTTC. Its translation is CASSSDRTGGYEQYF.

The chain employs TRBV27 and TRBJ2-6; the match to TRBD2 covers 7 bases. There are 17 residues in the CDR3. Germline CDR1 and CDR2: MNHEY and SMNVEV (reference sequence). V lost 3 bases and J lost 4; bases outside the gene matches: 9. The CDR3 here is CASSLNGRHAGANVLTF. The DNA of the CDR3 is TGTGCCAGCAGTTTGAACGGGAGGCATGCGGGGGCCAACGTCCTGACTTTC.

The CDR3: CASSPGTGRYGYTF. The CDR3 DNA reads as TGCGCCAGCAGCCCCGGGACAGGGAGGTATGGCTACACCTTC. The J gene is TRBJ1-2, the V gene TRBV5-1; 9 bases fit TRBD1. This CDR3 has 14 residues. V dropped 4 bases and J dropped 5; count of bases not matched to a gene: 6. CDR1 SGHRS and CDR2 YFSETQ come from the germline V gene.

The V gene is TRBV7-3, the J gene TRBJ2-2; 7 nucleotides match TRBD2. V was pared by 4 bases and J by 4 bases, with 6 bases of the junction left unmatched. There are 15 residues in the CDR3. CDR1 is SGHTA, CDR2 FQGTGA, per germline. CDR3 bases: TGTGCCAGCAGCTCCCCCGGGGGGATCACCGGGGAGCTGTTTTTT. Its protein is CASSSPGGITGELFF.

This clone was counted only a few times. This CDR3 is CASSPILGRDYEQYF. The CDR3 coding sequence is TGTGCCAGTAGCCCAATTCTGGGCAGAGACTACGAGCAGTACTTC. The V gene is TRBV19, the J gene TRBJ2-7; D not certain. V was clipped by 6 bases and J by 3 bases, with 18 bases between them. Germline CDR1 and CDR2: LNHDA and SQIVND (reference sequence). The CDR3 length is 15 residues.

The chain uses TRBV19 and TRBJ2-4; maybe TRBD1 (5 bases). Germline CDR1 LNHDA, CDR2 SQIVND (reference sequence). The CDR3 has 17 amino acids. Deletions cut 6 bases from V and 0 bases from J, with 18 bases between. The CDR3 reads CASRKTDSSLAKNIQYF. The CDR3 nucleotides are TGTGCCAGTAGAAAGACAGACTCCTCCCTAGCCAAAAACATTCAGTACTTC.

The rearrangement links TRBV7-9 to TRBJ2-2, with 7 bases fitting TRBD1. The CDR3 is 17 amino acids. CDR1 and CDR2 from the germline V gene are SEHNR and FQNEAQ (reference sequence). The ends lost 5 bases at V and 9 bases at J; junction bases unmatched: 18. The CDR3 nucleotides are TGTGCCAGCAGCCCTACTATCGGGACAGTACGCTACCGGGAGCTGTTTTTT. Amino acids: CASSPTIGTVRYRELFF.

This clone was recorded only once. This sequence joins TRBV7-6 and TRBJ2-7; 9 nucleotides line up with TRBD1. The CDR3 has 15 residues. CDR1 and CDR2 (germline): SGHVS, FNYEAQ. After removal of 1 base from V and 2 bases from J, the junction contained 3 bases not matched to a gene. CDR3 loop: CASSLEGTGTYEQYF. The DNA of the CDR3 is TGTGCCAGCAGCTTAGAAGGGACAGGGACCTACGAGCAGTACTTC.

In regard to this clone: One end of the junction is discordant with germline, which a read error may explain. The CDR3 loop reads CASSSVLAPGELFF. Written as DNA, the CDR3 is TGTGCCAGCAGCTCTGTACTAGCGCCCGGAGAGCTGTTTTTT. The V call is TRBV5-4, the J call TRBJ2-2, with 7 bases fitting TRBD2. This CDR3 spans 14 amino acids. Germline V lookup: CDR1 SGHNT, CDR2 YYREEE (reference sequence).

This rearrangement joins TRBV6-1 to TRBJ1-4; 7 bases match TRBD1. In germline, CDR1 is MNHNS, CDR2 SASEGT. V lost 0 bases to trimming and J lost 6 bases; unmatched junction nucleotides: 10. This CDR3 has 17 amino acids. The CDR3 region is CASSEAGGINLDEKLFF. In DNA, the CDR3 is TGTGCCAGCAGTGAAGCAGGGGGCATTAACCTAGATGAAAAACTGTTTTTT.

The genes are TRBV5-1 and TRBJ2-1, with 9 bases lining up with TRBD2. Germline V gives CDR1 SGHRS, CDR2 YFSETQ. This CDR3 is 15 amino acids long. The V and J ends lost 4 bases and 4 bases, in that order; junction bases with no gene match: 6. CDR3 DNA sequence: TGCGCCAGCAGCCCGAAGACTAGCGGATACAATGAGCAGTTCTTC. Amino acid sequence: CASSPKTSGYNEQFF.

CDR3 in amino acids: CASSPGPEGSNEQFF. In nucleotides, the CDR3 is TGCGCCAGCAGCCCTGGGCCGGAGGGCTCCAATGAGCAGTTCTTC. The chain has TRBV5-1 and TRBJ2-1; a weak D match, TRBD2 (6 bases). The CDR3 extends over 15 amino acids. The germline V and J ends were trimmed by 4 bases and 6 bases, with 17 bases remaining between them. Germline CDR1 SGHRS, CDR2 YFSETQ.

The chain uses TRBV7-6 and TRBJ2-5; D not resolved. Trimming shortened V by 1 base and J by 3 bases, and 9 bases separated the two germline ends. The CDR3 spans 14 residues. Germline-derived CDR1 and CDR2 are SGHVS and FNYEAQ. The CDR3 nucleotides read TGTGCCAGCAGCTTAGATATCCTAAAAGAGACCCAGTACTTC. Amino acids: CASSLDILKETQYF.

The chain recombines TRBV5-4 with TRBJ2-1; 15 bases line up with TRBD2. The CDR3 is made up of 17 amino acids. CDR1 and CDR2 from the germline V gene are SGHNT and YYREEE (reference sequence). V was pared by 3 bases and J by 0 bases, with 1 base of the junction left unmatched. The DNA for the CDR3 is TGTGCCAGCAGCTCGGGACTAGCGGGGGGCTCCTACAATGAGCAGTTCTTC. Its translation is CASSSGLAGGSYNEQFF.